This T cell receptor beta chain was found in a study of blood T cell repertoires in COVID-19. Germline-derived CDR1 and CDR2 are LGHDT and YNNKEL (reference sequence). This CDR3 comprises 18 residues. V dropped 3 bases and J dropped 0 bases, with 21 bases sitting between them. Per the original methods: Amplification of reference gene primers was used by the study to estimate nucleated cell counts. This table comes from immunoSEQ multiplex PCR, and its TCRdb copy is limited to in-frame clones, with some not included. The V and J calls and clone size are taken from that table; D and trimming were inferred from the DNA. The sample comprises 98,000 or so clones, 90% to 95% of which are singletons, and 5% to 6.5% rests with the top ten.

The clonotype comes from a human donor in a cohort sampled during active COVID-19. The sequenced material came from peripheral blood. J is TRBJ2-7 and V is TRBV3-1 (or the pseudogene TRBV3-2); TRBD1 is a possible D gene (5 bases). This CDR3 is CASSHEKYTRQISYEQYF. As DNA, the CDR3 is TGTGCCAGCAGCCACGAAAAATATACCCGACAGATCTCCTACGAGCAGTACTTC.